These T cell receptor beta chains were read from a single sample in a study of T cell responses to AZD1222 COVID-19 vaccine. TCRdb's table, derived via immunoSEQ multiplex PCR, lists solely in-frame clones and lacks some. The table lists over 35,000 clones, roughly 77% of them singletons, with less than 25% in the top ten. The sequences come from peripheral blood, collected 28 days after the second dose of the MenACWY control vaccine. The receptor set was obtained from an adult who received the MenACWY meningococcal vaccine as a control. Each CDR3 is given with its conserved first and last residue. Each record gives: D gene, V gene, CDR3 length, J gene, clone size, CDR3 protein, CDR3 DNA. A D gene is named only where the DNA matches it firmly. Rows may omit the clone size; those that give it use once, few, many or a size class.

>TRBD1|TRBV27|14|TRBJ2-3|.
CASSFTGGTDTQYF
TGTGCCAGCAGTTTCACAGGGGGCACAGATACGCAGTATTTT
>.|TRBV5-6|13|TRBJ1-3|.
CASSLIEGNTIYF
TGTGCCAGCAGCTTGATTGAAGGGAACACCATATATTTT
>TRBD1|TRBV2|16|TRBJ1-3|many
CASNRGTVSSGNTIYF
TGTGCCAGCAATCGAGGGACAGTATCCTCTGGAAACACCATATATTTT
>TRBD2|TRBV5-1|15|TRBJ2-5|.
CASSLEPSGGETQYF
TGCGCCAGCAGCTTGGAACCCAGCGGGGGAGAGACCCAGTACTTC
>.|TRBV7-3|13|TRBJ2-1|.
CASSSPAEAEQFF
TGTGCCAGCAGCTCTCCCGCAGAGGCTGAGCAGTTCTTC
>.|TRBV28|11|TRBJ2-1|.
CASNVYNEQFF
TGTGCCAGCAACGTCTACAATGAGCAGTTCTTC
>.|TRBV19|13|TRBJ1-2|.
CASSIGGARGYTF
TGTGCCAGTAGTATTGGAGGGGCGAGGGGCTACACCTTC
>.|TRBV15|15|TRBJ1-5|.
CATSRATHSNQPQHF
TGTGCCACCAGCAGAGCCACCCATAGCAATCAGCCCCAGCATTTT
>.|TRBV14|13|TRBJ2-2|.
CASSQWDTGELFF
TGTGCCAGCAGCCAATGGGACACCGGGGAGCTGTTTTTT
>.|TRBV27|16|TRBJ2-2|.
CASSLFGGAIPGELFF
TGTGCCAGCAGTTTATTTGGGGGGGCCATACCCGGGGAGCTGTTTTTT
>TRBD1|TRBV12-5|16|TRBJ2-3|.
CASATRTPQGADTQYF
TGTGCTAGTGCAACACGTACCCCACAGGGGGCAGATACGCAGTATTTT
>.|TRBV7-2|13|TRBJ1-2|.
CASSPQLNYGYTF
TGTGCCAGCAGCCCCCAGCTTAACTATGGCTACACCTTC
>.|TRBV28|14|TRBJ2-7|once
CATVSPNPYYEQYF
TGTGCCACCGTTTCCCCCAATCCCTATTACGAGCAGTACTTC
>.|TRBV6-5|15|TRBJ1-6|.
CASSYDSPGNSPLHF
TGTGCCAGCAGTTACGATTCCCCAGGGAATTCACCCCTCCACTTT
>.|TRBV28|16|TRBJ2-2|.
CASSLWAGDGPGELFF
TGTGCCAGCAGTTTATGGGCAGGGGATGGCCCCGGGGAGCTGTTTTTT
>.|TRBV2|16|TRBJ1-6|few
CASSEAGHLANSPLHF
TGTGCCAGCAGTGAAGCTGGTCACCTGGCTAATTCACCCCTCCACTTT
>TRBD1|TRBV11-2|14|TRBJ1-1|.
CASSVRQGVEGAFF
TGTGCCAGCAGCGTAAGACAGGGCGTTGAGGGAGCTTTCTTT
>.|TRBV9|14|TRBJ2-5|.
CASSVDPDQETQYF
TGTGCCAGCAGCGTAGACCCAGATCAAGAGACCCAGTACTTC
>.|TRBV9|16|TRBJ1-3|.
CASSVLANPSGNTIYF
TGTGCCAGCAGCGTACTAGCCAACCCCTCTGGAAACACCATATATTTT
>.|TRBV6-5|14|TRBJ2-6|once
CASNRGSGANVLTF
TGTGCCAGCAACCGGGGCTCTGGGGCCAACGTCCTGACTTTC
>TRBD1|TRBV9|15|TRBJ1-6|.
CASSTRTGLNSPLHF
TGTGCCAGCAGCACAAGGACAGGTTTAAATTCACCCCTCCACTTT
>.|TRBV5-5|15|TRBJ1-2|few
CASSFRQPSNYGYTF
TGTGCCAGCAGCTTCCGACAGCCATCTAACTATGGCTACACCTTC
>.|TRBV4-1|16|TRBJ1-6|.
CASSQDRSSYNSPLHF
TGCGCCAGCAGCCAAGATAGGAGCTCCTATAATTCACCCCTCCACTTT
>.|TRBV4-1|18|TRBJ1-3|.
CASSQERNQARFGNTIYF
TGCGCCAGCAGCCAAGAGAGGAACCAGGCTCGCTTTGGAAACACCATATATTTT
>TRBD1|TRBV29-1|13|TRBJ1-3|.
CSVQQGTGNTIYF
TGCAGCGTACAACAGGGGACGGGAAACACCATATATTTT
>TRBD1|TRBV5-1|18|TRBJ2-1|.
CASSSMVGQGNSYNEQFF
TGCGCCAGCAGCTCCATGGTCGGACAGGGAAATTCCTACAATGAGCAGTTCTTC
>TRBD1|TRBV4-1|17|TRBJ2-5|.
CASSHITGDRVQETQYF
TGCGCCAGCAGCCATATTACCGGTGACAGGGTCCAAGAGACCCAGTACTTC
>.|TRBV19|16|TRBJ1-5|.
CASSKGTDSLNQPQHF
TGTGCCAGTAGCAAGGGGACCGACAGCCTCAATCAGCCCCAGCATTTT
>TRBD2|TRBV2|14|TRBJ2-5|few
CARGFGTSPETQYF
TGTGCCAGGGGTTTCGGGACTAGCCCAGAGACCCAGTACTTC
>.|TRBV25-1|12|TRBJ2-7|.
CASSEYPLEQYF
TGTGCCAGCAGTGAATACCCTCTCGAGCAGTACTTC
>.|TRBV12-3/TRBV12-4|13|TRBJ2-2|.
CASRSDSTGELFF
TGTGCCAGCAGATCGGACAGCACCGGGGAGCTGTTTTTT
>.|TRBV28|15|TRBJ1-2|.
CASSLPGVQNYGYTF
TGTGCCAGCAGTTTACCAGGCGTGCAGAACTATGGCTACACCTTC
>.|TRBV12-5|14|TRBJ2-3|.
CASGVGQGQDTQYF
TGTGCTAGTGGTGTCGGCCAGGGTCAAGATACGCAGTATTTT
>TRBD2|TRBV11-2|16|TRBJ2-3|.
CASSSRTSGFTDTQYF
TGTGCCAGCAGCTCCCGGACTAGCGGCTTCACAGATACGCAGTATTTT
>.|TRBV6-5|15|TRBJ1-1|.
CASTLFRRVGTEAFF
TGTGCCAGTACCCTTTTTCGCCGGGTCGGCACTGAAGCTTTCTTT
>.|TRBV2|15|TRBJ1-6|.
CASSDRPGLDSPLHF
TGTGCCAGCAGTGACCGTCCAGGTTTGGACTCACCCCTCCACTTT
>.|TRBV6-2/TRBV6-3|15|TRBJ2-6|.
CASSEQRSGANVLTF
TGTGCCAGCAGCGAACAGCGGTCAGGGGCCAACGTCCTGACTTTC
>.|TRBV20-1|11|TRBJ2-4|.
CSAKQGSIQYF
TGCAGTGCAAAACAGGGTTCCATTCAGTACTTC
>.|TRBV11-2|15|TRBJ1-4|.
CASSLDGSSNEKLFF
TGTGCCAGCAGCTTAGACGGGTCTTCGAATGAAAAACTGTTTTTT
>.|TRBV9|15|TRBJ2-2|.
CASSVAVRSTGELFF
TGTGCCAGCAGCGTAGCTGTCCGATCCACCGGGGAGCTGTTTTTT
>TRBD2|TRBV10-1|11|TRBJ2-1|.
CASGGENEQFF
TGCGCCAGCGGGGGGGAGAATGAGCAGTTCTTC
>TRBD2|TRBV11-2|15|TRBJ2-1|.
CASSFLAGADNEQFF
TGTGCCAGCAGCTTCCTAGCGGGAGCCGACAATGAGCAGTTCTTC
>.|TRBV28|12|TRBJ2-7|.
CASSFGFQTFHF
TGTGCCAGCAGTTTCGGGTTCCAGACGTTCCACTTC
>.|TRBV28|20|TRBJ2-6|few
CASSFLFDFGGATGANVLTF
TGTGCCAGCAGCTTCCTATTTGATTTTGGGGGGGCAACTGGGGCCAACGTCCTGACTTTC
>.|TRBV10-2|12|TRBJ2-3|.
CASSGYTDTQYF
TGCGCCAGCAGTGGTTACACAGATACGCAGTATTTT
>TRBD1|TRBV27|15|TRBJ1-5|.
CASSLKQGENQPQHF
TGTGCCAGCAGTTTAAAACAGGGGGAAAATCAGCCCCAGCATTTT
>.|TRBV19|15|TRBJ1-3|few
CASSPGEGAGNTIYF
TGTGCCAGTAGCCCCGGGGAGGGGGCTGGAAACACCATATATTTT
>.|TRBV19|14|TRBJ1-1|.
CASHPAGAWTEAFF
TGTGCCAGCCACCCGGCAGGGGCGTGGACTGAAGCTTTCTTT
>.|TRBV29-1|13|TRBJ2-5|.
CSVKGRSQETQYF
TGCAGCGTTAAGGGACGATCCCAAGAGACCCAGTACTTC
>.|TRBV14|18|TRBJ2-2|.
CASSQDRPGRLNTGELFF
TGTGCCAGCAGCCAAGATAGGCCGGGACGACTCAACACCGGGGAGCTGTTTTTT
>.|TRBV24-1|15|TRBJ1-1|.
CATSDLDQANTEAFF
TGTGCCACCAGTGATTTGGATCAAGCGAACACTGAAGCTTTCTTT
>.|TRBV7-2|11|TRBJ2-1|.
CASSTGGEQFF
TGTGCCAGCAGCACTGGGGGTGAGCAGTTCTTC
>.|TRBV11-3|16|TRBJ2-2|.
CASSLSSGRNTGELFF
TGTGCCAGCAGCTTATCCTCCGGCAGGAACACCGGGGAGCTGTTTTTT
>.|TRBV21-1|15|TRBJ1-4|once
CASSSGTLPGEKLFF
TGTGCCAGCAGCTCCGGGACTCTCCCAGGCGAAAAACTGTTTTTT